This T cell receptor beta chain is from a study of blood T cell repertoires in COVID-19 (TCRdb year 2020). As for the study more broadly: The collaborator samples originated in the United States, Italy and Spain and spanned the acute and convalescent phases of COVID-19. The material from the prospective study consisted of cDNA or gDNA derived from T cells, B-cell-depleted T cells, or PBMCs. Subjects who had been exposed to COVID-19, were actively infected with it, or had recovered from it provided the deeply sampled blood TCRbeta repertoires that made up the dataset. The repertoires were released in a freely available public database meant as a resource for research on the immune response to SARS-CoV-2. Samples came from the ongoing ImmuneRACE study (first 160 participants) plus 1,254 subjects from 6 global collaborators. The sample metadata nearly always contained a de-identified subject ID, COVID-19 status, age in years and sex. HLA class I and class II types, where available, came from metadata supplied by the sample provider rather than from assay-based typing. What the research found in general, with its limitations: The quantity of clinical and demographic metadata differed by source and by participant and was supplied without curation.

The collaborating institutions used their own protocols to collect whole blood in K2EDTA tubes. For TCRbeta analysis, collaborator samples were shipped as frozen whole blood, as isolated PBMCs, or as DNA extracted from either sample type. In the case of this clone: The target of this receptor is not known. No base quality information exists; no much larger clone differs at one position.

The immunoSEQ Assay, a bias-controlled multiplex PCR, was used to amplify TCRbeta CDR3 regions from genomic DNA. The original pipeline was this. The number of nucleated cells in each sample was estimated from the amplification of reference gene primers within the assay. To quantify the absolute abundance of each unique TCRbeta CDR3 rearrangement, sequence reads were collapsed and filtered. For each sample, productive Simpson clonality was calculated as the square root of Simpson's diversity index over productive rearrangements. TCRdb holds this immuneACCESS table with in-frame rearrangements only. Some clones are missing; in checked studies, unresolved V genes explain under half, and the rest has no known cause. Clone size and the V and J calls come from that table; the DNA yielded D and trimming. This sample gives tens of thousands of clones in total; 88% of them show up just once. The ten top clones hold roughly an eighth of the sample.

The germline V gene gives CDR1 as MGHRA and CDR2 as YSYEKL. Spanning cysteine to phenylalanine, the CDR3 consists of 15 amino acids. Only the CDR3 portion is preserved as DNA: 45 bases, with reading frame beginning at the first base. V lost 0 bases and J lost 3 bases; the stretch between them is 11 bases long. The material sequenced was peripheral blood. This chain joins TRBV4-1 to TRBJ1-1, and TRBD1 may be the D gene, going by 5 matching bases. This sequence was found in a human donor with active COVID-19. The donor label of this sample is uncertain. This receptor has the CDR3 CASSQDLQGYTEAFF. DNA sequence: TGCGCCAGCAGCCAAGATCTCCAGGGTTACACTGAAGCTTTCTTT.